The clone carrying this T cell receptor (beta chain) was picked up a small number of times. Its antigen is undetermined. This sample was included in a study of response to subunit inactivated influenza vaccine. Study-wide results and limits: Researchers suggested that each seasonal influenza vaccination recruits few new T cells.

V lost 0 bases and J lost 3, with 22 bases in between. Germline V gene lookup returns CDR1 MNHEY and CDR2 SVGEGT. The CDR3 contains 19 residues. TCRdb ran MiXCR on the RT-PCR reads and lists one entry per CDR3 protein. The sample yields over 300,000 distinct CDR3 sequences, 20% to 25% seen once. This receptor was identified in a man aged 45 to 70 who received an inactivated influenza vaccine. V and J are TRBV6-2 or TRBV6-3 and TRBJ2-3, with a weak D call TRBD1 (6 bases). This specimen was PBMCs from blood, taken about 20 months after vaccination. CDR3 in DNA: TGTGCCAGCAGTTACTCACAGGGAAGGGGGTTAGCAGGAACAGATACGCAGTATTTT. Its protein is CASSYSQGRGLAGTDTQYF.